This record looks at one T cell receptor (beta chain) sequence and its context. Single viable CD3+CD4+CD8-CD45RO+ cells were sorted as the memory CD4+ T cells. Donors' CMV status reflects serum IgG against pp150, pp28, p38, p52. Germline V gene lookup returns CDR1 KGHSH and CDR2 LQKENI. With 0 bases removed from V and 0 bases from J, the gap between germline ends came to 12 bases. This CDR3 is 16 amino acids long. The sample belongs to a study of memory CD4+ T cells and cytomegalovirus serostatus. Per the original data handling: Out-of-frame sequences were removed, leaving about 2,300,000 distinct TCRbeta sequences. Assay used: immunoSEQ multiplex PCR; TCRdb lists only in-frame clones, some missing. The D gene and trimming were derived from the DNA, and the V and J assignments and clone size from that table. This sample has 48,000 or so clones, with around four fifths found just once.

The chain links TRBV18 to TRBJ2-7, with D perhaps matching TRBD1 or TRBD2 (5 bases each). The sequence was collected from an adult in good health and CMV-seronegative. Sequenced sample: memory CD4+ T cells from blood. The CDR3 loop is CASSPPNGAGSYEQYF. The CDR3 DNA is TGTGCCAGCTCACCACCGAACGGGGCCGGCTCCTACGAGCAGTACTTC. Variable domain in full (rest from reference TRBV18 and TRBJ2-7): NAGVMQNPRHLVRRRGQEARLRCSPMKGHSHVYWYRQLPEEGLKFMVYLQKENIIDESGMPKERFSAEFPKEGPSILRIQQVVRGDSAAYFCASSPPNGAGSYEQYFGPGTRLTVT.